One and the same sample provided the 18 T cell receptor beta chains below, sequenced in a study of a mutant IDH1 vaccine in newly diagnosed glioma. The method was immunoSEQ multiplex PCR; TCRdb's version includes in-frame clones alone and lacks a portion of them. Counted here are about 92,000 clones, around 80% occurring once; the ten biggest clones make up around 7.5%. Time point: baseline, week 1 (first vaccination visit). Treatment in this sample: pre-vaccination baseline after standard-of-care therapy. This sample comprised PBMCs, obtained from a glioma patient treated with radiotherapy, temozolomide or both. These TCRs come from a man aged 35 to 55 with glioma.

This clone appeared a single time. V gene TRBV13 combines with J gene TRBJ2-7; D remains ambiguous. The CDR3 sequence is 11 residues long. Trimming removed 4 bases from V and 0 bases from J, with 1 base in between. The germline CDR1 and CDR2 sequences are PRHDT and FYEKMQ (reference sequence). The CDR3 loop reads CASSSSYEQYF. Here the CDR3 DNA reads TGTGCCAGCAGCTCCTCCTACGAGCAGTACTTC.

This chain links TRBV25-1 with TRBJ2-1; D unresolved. V was clipped by 4 bases and J by 0 bases, with 13 bases between them. The CDR3 covers 16 residues. Germline V gives CDR1 MGHDK, CDR2 SYGVNS. DNA for the CDR3: TGTGCCAGCAGTGGCGGACGGCCGAGCTCCTACAATGAGCAGTTCTTC. This gives the protein CASSGGRPSSYNEQFF.

The chain couples TRBV18 to TRBJ2-5, with D possibly called TRBD1 or TRBD2 (5 bases each). From germline, CDR1 is KGHSH and CDR2 LQKENI. The V gene lost 0 bases and the J gene lost 6 bases, with 5 bases spanning the gap. There are 12 residues in the CDR3. CDR3 sequence: CASSPPGQTQYF. The CDR3 DNA reads as TGTGCCAGCTCACCACCGGGACAGACCCAGTACTTC.

The chain links TRBV27 to TRBJ1-5; TRBD1 is a possible D gene (6 bases). Between the trimmed V and J ends, which lost 5 bases and 3 bases, there was a span of 17 bases. Per the germline V gene, CDR1 is MNHEY and CDR2 is SMNVEV (reference sequence). The CDR3 covers 16 residues. This chain's CDR3 is CASSPNGQHFNQPQHF. CDR3 coding DNA: TGTGCCAGCAGTCCAAACGGACAGCATTTCAATCAGCCCCAGCATTTT.

This rearrangement joins TRBV6-1 to TRBJ1-2; no clear D. Per germline, CDR1 MNHNS and CDR2 SASEGT. The CDR3 has 14 residues. V was pared by 1 base and J by 4 bases, with 10 bases between. The CDR3 reads CASSEVRRSYGYTF. For the CDR3, the DNA is TGTGCCAGCAGTGAAGTCCGGCGTTCCTATGGCTACACCTTC.

The CDR3 spells CASSSTDGDLLNEQYF. CDR3 nucleotide sequence: TGTGCCAGCAGTTCCACCGACGGGGACCTCCTAAACGAGCAGTACTTC. The chain links TRBV7-6 to TRBJ2-7; either TRBD1 or TRBD2 may supply D (5 bases each). The CDR3 covers 16 residues. Germline lookup yields CDR1 SGHVS and CDR2 FNYEAQ. The ends were cut back, 6 bases at V and 5 bases at J, with 23 bases in the middle.

This clone was picked up a small number of times. The chain uses TRBV9 and TRBJ1-5; D is undetermined. Germline values: CDR1 SGDLS, CDR2 YYNGEE. V was trimmed by 0 bases and J by 1 base, leaving 8 bases between them. CDR3 size: 15 residues. The CDR3 loop reads CASSVGGRSNQPQHF. The CDR3 nucleotides are TGTGCCAGCAGCGTAGGCGGACGGAGCAATCAGCCCCAGCATTTT.

V usage is TRBV5-4 and J usage is TRBJ2-2; D uncertain. Trimming stripped 1 base from V and 2 bases from J, with 9 bases between. The germline V gene encodes CDR1 SGHNT and CDR2 YYREEE (reference sequence). The CDR3 is made up of 15 amino acids. Here the CDR3 reads CASSLFGTNTGELFF. CDR3 coding DNA: TGTGCCAGCAGCTTGTTCGGCACTAACACCGGGGAGCTGTTTTTT.

The rearrangement links TRBV19 to TRBJ2-1, with 10 bases matching TRBD2. The CDR3 loop spans 16 amino acids. From germline, CDR1 is LNHDA and CDR2 SQIVND (reference sequence). The V gene end was trimmed by 1 base and the J gene end by 6 bases; junction bases not matched to a gene: 6. The CDR3 DNA is TGTGCCAGTAGTATAGGGCTAGCGGGAGATTTCAATGAGCAGTTCTTC. Its protein product is CASSIGLAGDFNEQFF.

The chain employs TRBV30 and TRBJ1-6, with D hard to call. The CDR3 totals 16 residues. Germline V CDR1 and CDR2: GTSNPN, SVGIG (reference sequence). V lost 4 bases, J lost 0 bases, and 13 bases lay in between. The CDR3 loop reads CAWTITRSSYNSPLHF. CDR3 in DNA: TGTGCCTGGACCATAACTAGGAGCTCCTATAATTCACCCCTCCACTTT.

The chain recombines TRBV7-6 with TRBJ2-2, with 9 bases lining up with TRBD2. V was pared by 4 bases and J by 0 bases, with 3 bases of the junction left unmatched. Germline assignment: CDR1 SGHVS and CDR2 FNYEAQ. The CDR3 has 16 amino acids. CDR3 bases: TGTGCCAGCAGCTCTAGCGGGATCGCGAACACCGGGGAGCTGTTTTTT. Amino acids: CASSSSGIANTGELFF.

This clone was recorded a few times. V is TRBV18 and J is TRBJ2-5; 7 positions match TRBD2. The length of the CDR3 is 14 residues. CDR1 is KGHSH, CDR2 LQKENI, per germline. V gave up 4 bases and J gave up 1 base; unmatched junction bases: 3. In nucleotides, the CDR3 is TGTGCCAGCTCACGAAGCGGGGCCCAAGAGACCCAGTACTTC. Its translation is CASSRSGAQETQYF.

This chain uses TRBV2 with TRBJ2-7, with D perhaps being TRBD1 or TRBD2 (5 bases each). Between the trimmed V and J ends, which lost 7 bases and 4 bases, there was a span of 14 bases. The V gene's germline CDR1 is SNHLY and CDR2 FYNNEI. The CDR3 consists of 13 residues. In DNA, the CDR3 is TGTGCCAGCAAAATAGGTGGGGGTTACGAGCAGTACTTC. This encodes CASKIGGGYEQYF.

The rearrangement links TRBV7-2 to TRBJ2-5; TRBD2 is a possible D gene (5 bases). This CDR3 is 15 amino acids long. Germline CDR1 reads SGHTA; CDR2 reads FQGNSA. With 1 base removed from V and 0 bases from J, the gap between germline ends came to 9 bases. This CDR3 reads CASSLGLTYQETQYF. CDR3 bases: TGTGCCAGCAGCTTAGGACTAACGTACCAAGAGACCCAGTACTTC.

The chain couples TRBV28 to TRBJ1-2; D gene uncertain. This CDR3 has 16 residues. Germline V gene data show CDR1 as MDHEN and CDR2 as SYDVKM. V lost 3 bases, J lost 4 bases, and 18 bases lay in between. The CDR3 DNA follows: TGTGCCAGCAGTTTTCCTGGCGGGGAAGGGTCCTATGGCTACACCTTC. This codes for CASSFPGGEGSYGYTF.

This chain links TRBV4-3 with TRBJ2-1, with 11 nucleotides matching TRBD2. V lost 0 bases, J lost 8 bases, and 6 bases stayed unmatched. Germline V gene sequence: CDR1 LGHNA, CDR2 YSLEER. The CDR3 covers 16 residues. CDR3 in amino acids: CASSQDVTSGSYEQFF. For the CDR3, the DNA is TGCGCCAGCAGCCAAGATGTAACTAGCGGGAGCTATGAGCAGTTCTTC.

The rearrangement uses TRBV5-1 and TRBJ2-7, with 9 bases lining up with TRBD2. CDR3 size: 16 residues. V shed 4 bases and J 2 bases; nucleotides not matched to a gene: 10. Germline-derived CDR1 and CDR2 are SGHRS and YFSETQ. CDR3 nucleotides: TGCGCCAGCAGCCATCTGACTAGCGGCCTTACCTACGAGCAGTACTTC. Its protein is CASSHLTSGLTYEQYF.

This chain connects TRBV30 to TRBJ2-7, with D unresolved. Germline CDR1 reads GTSNPN; CDR2 reads SVGIG (reference sequence). V dropped 3 bases and J dropped 7 bases, with 19 bases sitting between them. The CDR3 extends over 14 amino acids. The CDR3, as DNA: TGTGCCTGGAGACCCCCCGCGAGAATTGGAGAGCAGTACTTC. This codes for CAWRPPARIGEQYF.